This is a list of T cell receptor beta chains from one sample in a study of blood T cell repertoires in COVID-19. Sequenced by immunoSEQ multiplex PCR; TCRdb stores in-frame clones only, minus some. The table lists 210,000 or so clones, 88% of them singletons. Sequenced: peripheral blood. The receptors originated from a young man with active or convalescent COVID-19. Each CDR3 is given with its conserved first and last residue. Each record gives: V gene, clone size, D gene, J gene, CDR3 DNA, CDR3 protein. A D gene is named only where the DNA matches it firmly. For some rows the clone size is stated as once, few or many, or as a class when expanded; others skip it.

>TRBV21-1|-|-|TRBJ2-5
TGTGCCAGCAGCAAAGAGCAGGCAGGACAGGGGAGAACCCAAGAGACCCAGTACTTC
CASSKEQAGQGRTQETQYF
>TRBV3-1/TRBV3-2|-|TRBD1|TRBJ1-6
TGTGCCAGCAGCCAACCTCTCACCGGGACAGGGACTTCACCCCTCCACTTT
CASSQPLTGTGTSPLHF
>TRBV5-1|-|TRBD1|TRBJ2-7
TGCGCCAGCAGCTTCTTCGAGCAGGGGGCCTCCGACGAGCAGTACTTC
CASSFFEQGASDEQYF
>TRBV30|-|-|TRBJ2-7
TGTGCCTTCGTAGCGGCAGGGCTCGAGCAGTACTTC
CAFVAAGLEQYF
>TRBV18|-|-|TRBJ1-1
TGTGCCAGCTCACCACTTGACACTAGCACTGAAGCTTTCTTT
CASSPLDTSTEAFF
>TRBV28|-|-|TRBJ2-7
TGTGCCAGCAGTTTGGCAGGTTCGCAAACCTACGAGCAGTACTTC
CASSLAGSQTYEQYF
>TRBV6-2/TRBV6-3|once|TRBD2|TRBJ2-1
TGTGCCAGCAGCCGGACGGGACTAGCGGGAGTATCAAATGAGCAGTTCTTC
CASSRTGLAGVSNEQFF
>TRBV24-1|-|TRBD2|TRBJ2-2
TGTGCCACCGGGAGGGAGAACACCGGGGAGCTGTTTTTT
CATGRENTGELFF
>TRBV27|-|TRBD1|TRBJ1-6
TGTGCCAGCAGTTTGGACAGGGGTTCCTATAATTCACCCCTCCACTTT
CASSLDRGSYNSPLHF
>TRBV5-1|-|-|TRBJ2-3
TGCGCCAGCAGTGTCGGAGGGGGCACAGATACGCAGTATTTT
CASSVGGGTDTQYF
>TRBV7-8|-|TRBD2|TRBJ2-4
TGTGCCAGCAGCTCAACCGGGACTAGCGGGCTGGGAGCCAAAAACATTCAGTACTTC
CASSSTGTSGLGAKNIQYF
>TRBV3-1/TRBV3-2|-|TRBD2|TRBJ2-7
TGTGCCAGCAGCCAAGGGACTAGCGGGGGGGCTGGGCAGTACTTC
CASSQGTSGGAGQYF
>TRBV15|-|TRBD2|TRBJ2-7
TGTGCCACCAGCCCCCTGGGGCTAGCGGGGCCTAGCTCCTACGAGCAGTACTTC
CATSPLGLAGPSSYEQYF
>TRBV11-2|-|TRBD1|TRBJ2-1
TGTGCCAGCAGGCACCAGGGGGTTGAGCAGTTCTTC
CASRHQGVEQFF
>TRBV5-1|-|TRBD2|TRBJ2-3
TGCGCCAGCAGCTGGACTAGCGGACCTAGCACAGATACGCAGTATTTT
CASSWTSGPSTDTQYF
>TRBV18|-|TRBD2|TRBJ2-7
TGTGCCAGCTCAAGCGGGACTCTCGGCTCGGGCGAGCAGTACTTC
CASSSGTLGSGEQYF
>TRBV7-9|-|-|TRBJ2-1
TGTGCCAGCAGCACTGGGGGGTTTCCCTCCTACAATGAGCAGTTCTTC
CASSTGGFPSYNEQFF
>TRBV6-1|-|TRBD2|TRBJ2-1
TGTGCCAGCAGTGAACTAGCGGGTACTAGTGAGCAGTTCTTC
CASSELAGTSEQFF
>TRBV13|-|-|TRBJ2-7
TGTGCCAGCAGCTTAGGACGGAGATCCTACGAGCAGTACTTC
CASSLGRRSYEQYF
>TRBV6-2/TRBV6-3|-|-|TRBJ1-5
TGTGCCAGCAGTTCGTATATCGCGTACCGAAAAACAGGTCCCCAGCATTTT
CASSSYIAYRKTGPQHF
>TRBV6-1|-|-|TRBJ2-7
TGTGCCAGCAGTGATTTTAAATACGAGCAGTACTTC
CASSDFKYEQYF
>TRBV7-2|-|-|TRBJ2-7
TGTGCCAGCAGCCGTCGACTGACGTACTACGAGCAGTACTTC
CASSRRLTYYEQYF
>TRBV12-3/TRBV12-4|once|TRBD2|TRBJ2-1
TGTGCCAGCAGTCAGCGGGAGAATGAGCAGTTCTTC
CASSQRENEQFF
>TRBV13|-|-|TRBJ1-6
TGTGCCAGCAGCTTAGGCCCGGGTGGGAATTCACCCCTCCACTTT
CASSLGPGGNSPLHF
>TRBV2|-|-|TRBJ2-7
TGTGCCAGCAGCCAAGAGACAGCCGGGCAGTACTTC
CASSQETAGQYF
>TRBV5-1|-|-|TRBJ2-1
TGCGCCAGCAGCTACTCTAGCGCCCGAAGCTCCTACAATGAGCAGTTCTTC
CASSYSSARSSYNEQFF
>TRBV5-1|-|-|TRBJ2-1
TGCGCCAGCAGCTTGTTGCGGGAAGGTCTCAATGAGCAGTTCTTC
CASSLLREGLNEQFF
>TRBV30|-|TRBD2|TRBJ2-7
TGTGCCTGGAGTGTGGGGACTAGCGGGAGAAATGAGCAGTACTTC
CAWSVGTSGRNEQYF
>TRBV12-3/TRBV12-4|-|TRBD1|TRBJ1-5
TGTGCCAGCAGGCCGGACAGGTTTCAGCCCCAGCATTTT
CASRPDRFQPQHF
>TRBV10-3|-|TRBD1|TRBJ1-1
TGTGCCATCAGTCGACAGGGGATGAACACTGAAGCTTTCTTT
CAISRQGMNTEAFF
>TRBV6-5|-|-|TRBJ2-7
TGTGCCAGCAGTTACTTAGGGGGGGGAGGGCTCGAGCAGTACTTC
CASSYLGGGGLEQYF
>TRBV7-9|-|-|TRBJ2-1
TGTGCCAGCAGCTTAGCCGGGAGTTCCTACAATGAGCAGTTCTTC
CASSLAGSSYNEQFF
>TRBV7-9|once|TRBD2|TRBJ2-1
TGTGCCAGCAGCTCCCAGGGCCCAGCGGGGAGATACAATGAGCAGTTCTTC
CASSSQGPAGRYNEQFF
>TRBV14|once|-|TRBJ1-6
TGTGCCAGCAGCCAAGATTATGGGGGGATCTCACCCCTCCACTTT
CASSQDYGGISPLHF
>TRBV27|-|TRBD1|TRBJ1-1
TGTGCCAGCAGTCCCTACTGGGGGACAGGGGACACTGAAGCTTTCTTT
CASSPYWGTGDTEAFF
>TRBV11-2|-|TRBD2|TRBJ2-2
TGTGCCAGCAGCTTATCTAGCGGGACCGCGAACACCGGGGAGCTGTTTTTT
CASSLSSGTANTGELFF
>TRBV6-2/TRBV6-3|-|TRBD2|TRBJ2-1
TGTGCCAGCAGTTTCCTGGCGGGAGTAGGTGAGCAGTTCTTC
CASSFLAGVGEQFF
>TRBV28|few|-|TRBJ1-5
TGTGCCAGCAGTTTACGGGGTTGGGAACAGCCCCAGCATTTT
CASSLRGWEQPQHF
>TRBV7-2|-|TRBD2|TRBJ2-2
TGTGCCAGCAGCGATTGGACTAGCGGGAGATTAAGTGGTACCGGGGAGCTGTTTTTT
CASSDWTSGRLSGTGELFF
>TRBV27|once|TRBD1|TRBJ1-5
TGTGCCAGCAGTTTTAGGACAGGGGTGCGGCAGCCCCAGCATTTT
CASSFRTGVRQPQHF
>TRBV5-1|-|TRBD1|TRBJ2-1
TGCGCCAGCAGCCGGTCCGGGACAGAGTACAATGAGCAGTTCTTC
CASSRSGTEYNEQFF
>TRBV7-9|-|-|TRBJ1-1
TGTGCCAGCAGCTTCGAGCTGGGGGGCACTGAAGCTTTCTTT
CASSFELGGTEAFF
>TRBV5-1|-|-|TRBJ1-1
TGCGCCAGCAGCTACGGGACTATGAACACTGAAGCTTTCTTT
CASSYGTMNTEAFF
>TRBV2|-|-|TRBJ1-1
TGTGCCAGCAGGAAGGACGGGATGAACACTGAAGCTTTCTTT
CASRKDGMNTEAFF
>TRBV12-3/TRBV12-4|-|-|TRBJ2-2
TGTGCCAGCTCCATCCCCGGGGAGCTGTTTTTT
CASSIPGELFF
>TRBV5-5|once|TRBD1|TRBJ2-5
TGTGCCAGCAGCTGGACAGGTCAAGAGACCCAGTACTTC
CASSWTGQETQYF
>TRBV19|-|-|TRBJ2-7
TGTGCCAGTAGTGTAGACGGAGTTCTAACCTACGAGCAGTACTTC
CASSVDGVLTYEQYF
>TRBV25-1|-|-|TRBJ2-5
TGTGCCAGCAGTCCCCAGGGAACCGAGACCCAGTACTTC
CASSPQGTETQYF
>TRBV7-2|few|-|TRBJ2-3
TGTGCCAGCAGCCAGTCTCAACTCAGGGGATTGTATTTT
CASSQSQLRGLYF
>TRBV28|-|TRBD2|TRBJ2-7
TGTGCCAGCAGCCCTGCTAGCGGAAGGCCTATCGAGCAGTACTTC
CASSPASGRPIEQYF
>TRBV29-1|-|-|TRBJ2-1
TGCAGCGTTGAAGGATACGGCAATGAGCAGTTCTTC
CSVEGYGNEQFF